This T cell receptor (beta chain) was profiled in a study of cytomegalovirus exposure and HLA in healthy donors. Points from the study as a whole: Immune exposure data for these donors was limited to CMV serostatus. In all likelihood, a cluster of highly shared sequence variants was a sequencing artifact. It was taken for granted in presence/absence analyses that sequencing depth across donors was roughly uniform.

The CDR3 is made up of 15 amino acids. CDR1 and CDR2 from the germline V gene are LNHNV and YYDKDF (reference sequence). J lost 7 bases, V lost 7 bases, and 9 bases had no gene match. This PCR relied on a set of 60 Vbeta primers and 13 Jbeta primers. Generated by immunoSEQ multiplex PCR, the TCRdb table keeps only in-frame clones and is missing some. The data hold approximately 260,000 clones, with around 90% observed a single time. As regards this clone: Its antigen is currently unknown.

This sequence joins TRBV15 and TRBJ1-6, with 8 nucleotides matching TRBD1. Sequencing input: PBMCs. The clonotype was recovered from a girl aged 2 to 9 in good health and CMV-seronegative. CDR3 nucleotide sequence: TGTGCCACCACAAATCAGGGGGCTGGGAATTCACCCCTCCACTTT. Translated, it gives CATTNQGAGNSPLHF.